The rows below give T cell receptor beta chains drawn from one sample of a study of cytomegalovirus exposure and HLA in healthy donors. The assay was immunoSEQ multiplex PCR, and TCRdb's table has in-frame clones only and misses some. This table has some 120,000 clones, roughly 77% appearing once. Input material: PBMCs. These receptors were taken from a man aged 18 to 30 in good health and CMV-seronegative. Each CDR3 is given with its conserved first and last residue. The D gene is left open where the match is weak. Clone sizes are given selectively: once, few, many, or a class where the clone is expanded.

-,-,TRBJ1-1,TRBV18,CASSPSGETEAFF,TGTGCCAGCTCACCAAGCGGGGAGACTGAAGCTTTCTTT
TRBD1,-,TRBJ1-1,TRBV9,CASSGDRDDAEAFF,TGTGCCAGCAGCGGTGACAGGGACGACGCTGAAGCTTTCTTT
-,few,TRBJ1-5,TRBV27,CASSTGINSNQPQHF,TGTGCCAGCAGTACCGGGATAAATAGCAATCAGCCCCAGCATTTT
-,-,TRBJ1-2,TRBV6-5,CASRRQANYGYTF,TGTGCCAGCAGGCGACAGGCGAACTATGGCTACACCTTC
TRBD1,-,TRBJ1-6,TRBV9,CASSISDRVFSPLHF,TGTGCCAGCAGCATTAGCGACAGGGTGTTCTCACCCCTCCACTTT
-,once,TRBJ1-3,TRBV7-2,CASSLGGSTIYF,TGTGCCAGCAGCTTGGGCGGGAGCACCATATATTTT
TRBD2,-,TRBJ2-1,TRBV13,CASSLVTSGGLDNEQFF,TGTGCCAGCAGCTTAGTAACTAGCGGGGGCCTTGACAATGAGCAGTTCTTC
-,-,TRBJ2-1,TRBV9,CASSVASHGNEQFF,TGTGCCAGCAGCGTAGCTAGCCATGGGAATGAGCAGTTCTTC
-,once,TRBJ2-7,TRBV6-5,CASRDTTYEQYF,TGTGCCAGCCGGGACACTACCTACGAGCAGTACTTC
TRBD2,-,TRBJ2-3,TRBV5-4,CASSSGTSGGKDTQYF,TGTGCCAGCAGCTCCGGGACTAGCGGGGGAAAAGATACGCAGTATTTT
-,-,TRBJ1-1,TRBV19,CASSSDTGMNTEAFF,TGTGCCAGTAGTTCCGATACAGGAATGAACACTGAAGCTTTCTTT
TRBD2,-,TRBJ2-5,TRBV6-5,CASTLERGPQETQYF,TGTGCCAGCACCCTAGAGCGGGGGCCCCAAGAGACCCAGTACTTC